This T cell receptor (beta chain) is from a study of cytomegalovirus exposure and HLA in healthy donors. The study, taken as a whole, reports: Cytomegalovirus status was reportedly diagnosed by the classifier with high sensitivity and specificity.

Only in-frame clones appear in the TCRdb table, and some are missing; sequencing was by immunoSEQ multiplex PCR. In the table there are approximately 160,000 clones, approximately 96% of which are singletons. After removal of 4 bases from V and 1 base from J, the junction contained 6 bases not matched to a gene. This CDR3 contains 15 residues. Germline CDR1 SGHTA, CDR2 FQGNSA. Of note for this clone: Antigen specificity is unknown.

This TCR was recovered from a woman younger than 35 in good health and CMV-seronegative. The chain recombines TRBV7-2 with TRBJ2-5, with 7 bases identical to TRBD2. The source material was PBMCs. CDR3 nucleotide sequence: TGTGCCAGCAGCTCCATGGGCGGGGGCCAAGAGACCCAGTACTTC. As protein: CASSSMGGGQETQYF.